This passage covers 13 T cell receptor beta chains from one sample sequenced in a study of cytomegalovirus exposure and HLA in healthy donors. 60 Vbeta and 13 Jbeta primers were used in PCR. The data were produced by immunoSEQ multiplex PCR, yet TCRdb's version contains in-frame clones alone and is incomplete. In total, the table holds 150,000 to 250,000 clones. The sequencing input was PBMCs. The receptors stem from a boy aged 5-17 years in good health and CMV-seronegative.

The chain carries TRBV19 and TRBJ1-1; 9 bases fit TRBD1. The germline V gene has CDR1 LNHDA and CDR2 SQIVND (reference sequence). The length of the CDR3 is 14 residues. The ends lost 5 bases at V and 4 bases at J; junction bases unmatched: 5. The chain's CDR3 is CASSYRGRPTEAFF. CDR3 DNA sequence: TGTGCCAGTAGTTACAGGGGGCGGCCCACTGAAGCTTTCTTT.

CDR3 loop: CATSRDSNYGYTF. In DNA, the CDR3 is TGTGCCACCAGCAGAGATTCAAACTATGGCTACACCTTC. The chain employs TRBV15 and TRBJ1-2; D ambiguous. Germline V gene lookup returns CDR1 LNHNV and CDR2 YYDKDF (reference sequence). This CDR3 has 13 residues. V gave up 0 bases and J gave up 2 bases, with 4 bases separating them.

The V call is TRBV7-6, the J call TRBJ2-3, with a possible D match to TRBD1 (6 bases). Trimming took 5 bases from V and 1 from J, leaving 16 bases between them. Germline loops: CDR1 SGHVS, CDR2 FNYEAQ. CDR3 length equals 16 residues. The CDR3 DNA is TGTGCCAGCAGCCCCGCGGGCAGGGGAGGCACAGATACGCAGTATTTT. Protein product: CASSPAGRGGTDTQYF. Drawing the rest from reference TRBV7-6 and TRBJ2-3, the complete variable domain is GAGVSQSPRYKVTKRGQDVALRCDPISGHVSLYWYRQALGQGPEFLTYFNYEAQQDKSGLPNDRFSAERPEGSISTLTIQRTEQRDSAMYRCASSPAGRGGTDTQYFGPGTRLTVL.

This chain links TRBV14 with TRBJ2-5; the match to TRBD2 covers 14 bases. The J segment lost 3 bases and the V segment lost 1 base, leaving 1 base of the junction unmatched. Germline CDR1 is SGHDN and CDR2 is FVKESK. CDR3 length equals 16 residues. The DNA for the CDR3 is TGTGCCAGCAGCCAAGGGACTAGCGGGGGGAAAGAGACCCAGTACTTC. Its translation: CASSQGTSGGKETQYF.

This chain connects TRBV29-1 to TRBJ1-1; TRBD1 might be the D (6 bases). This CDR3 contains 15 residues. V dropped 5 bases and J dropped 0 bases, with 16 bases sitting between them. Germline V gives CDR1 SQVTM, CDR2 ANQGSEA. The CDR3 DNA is TGCAGCGTTATTCCCCGGGGGGCCTTGAACACTGAAGCTTTCTTT. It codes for CSVIPRGALNTEAFF. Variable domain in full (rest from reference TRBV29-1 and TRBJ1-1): SAVISQKPSRDICQRGTSLTIQCQVDSQVTMMFWYRQQPGQSLTLIATANQGSEATYESGFVIDKFPISRPNLTFSTLTVSNMSPEDSSIYLCSVIPRGALNTEAFFGQGTRLTVV.

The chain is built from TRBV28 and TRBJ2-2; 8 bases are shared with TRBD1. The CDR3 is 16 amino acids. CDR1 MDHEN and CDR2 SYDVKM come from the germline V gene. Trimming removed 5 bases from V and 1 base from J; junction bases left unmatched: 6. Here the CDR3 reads CASSTTGTGNTGELFF. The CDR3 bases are TGTGCCAGCAGTACGACCGGGACAGGGAACACCGGGGAGCTGTTTTTT.

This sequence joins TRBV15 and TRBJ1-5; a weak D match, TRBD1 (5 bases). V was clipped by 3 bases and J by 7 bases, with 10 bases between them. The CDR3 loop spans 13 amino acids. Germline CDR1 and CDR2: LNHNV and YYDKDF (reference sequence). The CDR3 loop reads CATSRGGDQPQHF. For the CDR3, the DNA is TGTGCCACCAGCAGGGGGGGAGACCAGCCCCAGCATTTT.

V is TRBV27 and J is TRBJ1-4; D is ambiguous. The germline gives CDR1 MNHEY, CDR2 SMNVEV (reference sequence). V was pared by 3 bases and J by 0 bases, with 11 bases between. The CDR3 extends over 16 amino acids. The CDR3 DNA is TGTGCCAGCAGTTTTAGCGGCCTTACAACTAATGAAAAACTGTTTTTT. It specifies CASSFSGLTTNEKLFF.

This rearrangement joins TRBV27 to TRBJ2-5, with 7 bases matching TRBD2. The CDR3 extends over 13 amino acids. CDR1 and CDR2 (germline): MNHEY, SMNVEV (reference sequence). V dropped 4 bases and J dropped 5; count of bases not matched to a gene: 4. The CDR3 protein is CASSSRTRETQYF. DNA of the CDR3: TGTGCCAGCAGTTCCAGGACTAGGGAGACCCAGTACTTC.

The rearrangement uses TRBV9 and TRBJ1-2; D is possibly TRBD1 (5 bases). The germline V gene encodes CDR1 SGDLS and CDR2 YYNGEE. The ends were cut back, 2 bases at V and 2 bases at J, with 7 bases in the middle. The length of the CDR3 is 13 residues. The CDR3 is CASSVAGNYGYTF. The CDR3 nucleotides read TGTGCCAGCAGCGTTGCAGGGAACTATGGCTACACCTTC.

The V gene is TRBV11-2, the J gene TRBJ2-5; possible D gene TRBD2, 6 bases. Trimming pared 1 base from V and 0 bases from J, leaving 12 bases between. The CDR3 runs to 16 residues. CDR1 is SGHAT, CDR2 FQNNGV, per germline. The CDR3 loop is CASSLGGELNQETQYF. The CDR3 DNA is TGTGCCAGCAGCTTAGGGGGGGAACTGAACCAAGAGACCCAGTACTTC.

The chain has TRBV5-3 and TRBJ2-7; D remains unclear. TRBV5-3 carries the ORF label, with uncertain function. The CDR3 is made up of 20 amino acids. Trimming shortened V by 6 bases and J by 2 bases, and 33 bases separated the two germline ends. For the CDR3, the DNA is TGTGCCAGAACGGCGAAGGCTTCGGCGGCCGGCAGCTCTTTTCCCTACGAGCAGTACTTC. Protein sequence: CARTAKASAAGSSFPYEQYF.

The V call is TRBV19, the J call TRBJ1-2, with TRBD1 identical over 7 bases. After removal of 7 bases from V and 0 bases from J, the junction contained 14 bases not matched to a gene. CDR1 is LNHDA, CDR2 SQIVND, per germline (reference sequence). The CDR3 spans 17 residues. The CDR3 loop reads CASKGAAGGFSNYGYTF. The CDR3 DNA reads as TGTGCCAGTAAGGGTGCGGCAGGGGGATTCTCTAACTATGGCTACACCTTC.